This T cell receptor beta chain was documented in a study of T-cell reconstitution after alpha-beta-depleted transplantation in children. This clonotype has just a few counts. Germline V lookup: CDR1 SGHVS, CDR2 FQNEAQ. Trimming pared 3 bases from V and 7 bases from J, leaving 16 bases between. The CDR3 runs 14 residues. Preparing the TCRbeta library involved the use of unique molecular identifiers. TCRdb re-called the PCR reads with MiXCR, one entry per CDR3 protein. Seen here are hundreds of thousands of distinct CDR3 sequences, around 20% observed once, and the top ten hold 3.3%. Here the sequenced sample was PBMCs from the stem cell graft donor, taken from the stem cell graft. This receptor was taken from a human donor who donated a stem cell graft to a child with acute lymphoblastic leukemia. The chain recombines TRBV7-8 with TRBJ2-7; D may be TRBD2 (6 bases). The CDR3 protein is CASSLDYEKVEQYF. In nucleotides, the CDR3 is TGTGCCAGCAGCTTGGACTACGAGAAGGTGGAGCAGTACTTC.